The source of this TCR beta chain is a study of CD8+ T cells in alopecia areata. Per the germline V gene, CDR1 is SGHRS and CDR2 is YFSETQ. Trimming left V 5 bases short and J 2 bases short, with 10 bases between. This CDR3 has 14 amino acids. Extraction and reverse transcription of RNA yielded cDNA as the sequencing template. The data were produced by immunoSEQ multiplex PCR, yet TCRdb's version contains in-frame clones alone and is incomplete. The sample yields over 120,000 clones, around 49% seen once. The sequence was collected from a human donor with alopecia areata. V and J are TRBV5-1 and TRBJ2-2, with D perhaps matching TRBD1 (5 bases). Material: CD4+ T cells sorted from blood, obtained at week 0. The CDR3 DNA reads as TGCGCCAGCAGACCAGGGTATAACACCGGGGAGCTGTTTTTT. Amino acid sequence: CASRPGYNTGELFF.